This TCR beta chain was found in a study of cytomegalovirus exposure and HLA in healthy donors (dated by TCRdb to about 2017). In the study overall: An earlier analysis of approximately 600 of the donors reported roughly 300 Gb of sequence data and about 100 million unique TCR beta sequences from about 179 million T cells. An early release that covered some 640 HLA-typed donors contained approximately 290 gigabases of sequencing data and some 87 million unique TCR sequences. The genetic ancestry cluster associated with self-reported Caucasian donors included approximately 85% of the 398 genotyped donors. The study aimed to test whether cataloging public T cell receptors could reveal signatures of past pathogen exposure. The T cell repertoires of roughly 660 subjects were profiled by immunosequencing and related to cytomegalovirus serostatus. In addition to the first cohort of 666 subjects, a separate validation cohort of 120 different subjects was used. To predict cytomegalovirus infection status, the study brought together high-throughput TCR immunosequencing, statistical association of individual TCRs with disease status, and machine learning. A later analysis re-analyzed previously published TCR beta repertoires from 666 donors and added high-resolution HLA genotyping to study TCR occurrence patterns. The later analysis used no new phenotypic data to find candidate immune exposures, relying instead on TCR beta sequences and their occurrence across donors. An earlier analysis of a few hundred of the donors applied high-throughput TCR beta sequencing to assess whether each TCR beta V gene segment acted as functional or pseudogenic. Alongside the repertoire data, information on donor age, sex, ethnicity and CMV serostatus was compiled. In a later genetic analysis, genome-wide SNP genotypes for about 65% of the 666 donors were used, and that subset was treated as a discovery cohort. All discovery cohort repertoires had been generated on a single sequencing platform. HLA typing included class I and class II loci at four-digit resolution. The number of donors typed differed by locus, with roughly 620-630 for A, B, C, DRB1 and DQB1, around 560 for DQA1, over 600 for DPA1, and 472 for DPB1. Four to six DR-DQ haplotypes were handled as single units for association and clustering, since linkage in the cohort was strong. Among about 360 genotyped donors of the cohort, an average of 235,054 unique TCR beta nucleotide sequences were sequenced per donor, roughly 18% of them non-productive. The paper's findings and limits, for the study overall: Specific HLA alleles were associated with 16,951 TCR beta sequences at a false discovery rate of 0.05 in a later analysis. A total of fewer than 200 TCR beta chains were listed by the study as associated with cytomegalovirus. Because some donors lacked HLA typing at each locus, the association tests relied only on the typed subset. An association between a missense DCLRE1C variant and V-gene and J-gene trimming of TCR beta chains was found in a later genetic analysis and replicated in an independent cohort. A further reported finding was that TCR beta sequences accurately predicted the HLA-A and HLA-B alleles for most subjects in the first cohort. A later analysis reported that several top co-occurrence clusters appeared linked to parvovirus B19, influenza, CMV and Epstein-Barr virus. In an earlier analysis of approximately 590 of the donors, most TCR beta V segments appeared in productive rearrangements about 87% or about 30% of the time, broadly matching IMGT annotations. When HLA alleles, especially DR and DQ, strongly co-occurred, attributing TCR associations to individual alleles was difficult. A few of the identified cytomegalovirus-associated TCR beta chains were confirmed in vitro to be specific for cytomegalovirus antigens. The earlier analysis of a few hundred of the donors excluded roughly 16 rarely observed V segments, including chromosome 9 orphons, because counts were too low. Cytomegalovirus status was reported to be diagnosed by the classifier with high specificity and sensitivity in both the original and validation cohorts. In a later analysis, the rate of TCR association differed among HLA loci, with DRB1 alleles having the most associated TCRs and HLA-C alleles having the fewest. The cohort was sequenced for TCR beta chains only, and without alpha or paired-chain data the features that could be detected were limited. The authors suggested that the approach could potentially be generalized to other disease states and immunological phenotypes. Most CMV-associated TCR beta chains appeared to be HLA-restricted in a later analysis, and the HLA associations seemed to be driven largely by CMV exposure. A later analysis found that HLA-associated TCR beta chains were more clonally expanded and had lower generation probabilities than equally common non-associated chains. Compared with the roughly 700-donor mean, donors in an Asian-associated ancestry cluster had fewer N-insertions in productive TCRs, according to a later genetic analysis. Most TCR sequences were observed very rarely across donors, whereas some public TCRs were present in many individuals. A group of highly shared sequence variants was considered likely to be a technical artifact of the sequencing pipeline. Some IMGT-functional V segments, including TRBV6-2 and TRBV6-3, could not be distinguished by the 87-base-pair reads and were therefore excluded. For the cohort, immune exposure information was limited to CMV serostatus. Roughly uniform sequencing depth across donors was assumed in presence/absence analyses, although this assumption may not hold. Correlated functional status among segregating V segments might be attributable to linkage disequilibrium, but an unknown experimental factor could not be ruled out.

CDR1 is given as SGHTA and CDR2 as FQGTGA, both from the germline V gene. V and J lose 5 bases and 5 bases, and a span of 12 bases separates them. Taken from cysteine to phenylalanine, the CDR3 has 13 residues. CDR3 DNA only is kept here, 39 bases in frame from base 1. To prepare the library, the immunoSEQ multiplex PCR assay was applied. For the multiplex PCR, a mixture combining 60 forward primers for TCR Vbeta segments and 13 reverse primers for TCR Jbeta segments was used. Amplification of the CDR3 region of rearranged TCR beta genes was performed with a multiplex PCR assay on genomic DNA. On the Illumina HiSeq System, the amplified TCR beta libraries were sequenced as 87-base-pair reads. As for how the authors treated the data: A later analysis tallied about 77 million unique TCR beta chains across the 700 or so repertoires, and 10 million to 11 million of those chains were shared by two or more donors. A nearest-neighbor algorithm error-corrected the raw reads and collapsed the reads into unique sequences, merging closely related sequences to remove PCR and sequencing errors. V, D and J gene segments were assigned by aligning CDR3 sequences to IMGT reference sequences. For a sequence to be retained, at least a six-nucleotide match to both a V gene segment and a J gene segment was required. Rearrangements were called productive when the CDR3 lacked stop codons and stayed in frame with V and J; all others were non-productive. Following IMGT convention, CDR3 was defined as the stretch from the second conserved V-encoded cysteine to the conserved J-encoded phenylalanine. Sequences without an unambiguous match to a single V gene segment were excluded from the earlier analysis of approximately 560 of the donors. An earlier analysis of some 500 of the donors classified V segments as functional when productive rearrangements were above 56.7% and as segregating when the standard deviation between donors was above 5%. To diagnose cytomegalovirus status from the catalog of TCR beta chain sequences, a statistical classification framework was built. V and J gene assignment, in a later analysis, came from comparing TCR nucleotide sequences with IMGT/GENE-DB human TR gene sequences. A later analysis assigned CDR3 sequences and most-parsimonious VDJ recombination scenarios with the TCRdist pipeline. In a later analysis, every TCR beta chain was defined by the combination of its CDR3 amino acid sequence and its V-gene family, and reads without a unique V-gene family were dropped. As a way to deal with suspected cross-contamination and a sequencing artifact, a later analysis dropped hundreds of nucleotide sequences that were highly shared and had low generation probability. For each public chain, a later analysis derived a clonal expansion index from normalized ranks of inferred template counts within each repertoire. In a later analysis, generation probabilities were computed with a VDJ recombination model fitted to out-of-frame rearrangements, and the resulting probabilities were checked against IGoR. A later analysis scored TCR-TCR, TCR-HLA and TCR-CMV co-occurrence with hypergeometric tests, applying a repertoire-size bias correction to TCR pairs. False discovery rates were estimated in a later analysis by permuting HLA or CMV assignments 20 times. In a later analysis, co-occurring TCRs were grouped using DBSCAN, with TCRdist sequence similarity added in when clustering inside HLA-allele-positive subsets. Co-occurrence clustering excluded repertoires with fewer than 30,000 or more than 120,000 public chains, plus five with anomalous nucleotide sharing. TCRdb took this table from immuneACCESS and kept in-frame rearrangements with V and J called. Such tables lack part of the clones; where checked against another copy, unresolved V genes explain under half of the gap, and the rest is unexplained. From that table come the V and J calls and clone size; the DNA was used to work out D and trimming. Counted in this sample were under 75,000 clones; over 70% of them appeared once. Clones ranked in the top ten supply over 10% of the sample.

Points on this clone: Its antigen remains undetermined. Per-nucleotide qualities are absent, and no much larger clonotype sits a single base away.

The cohort comprised 670 or so healthy bone marrow donors. At the time of sampling, all cohort members were nominally healthy, though unrecorded immune exposures were likely present. Of the roughly 670 cohort members, approximately 300 had a positive CMV serostatus and about 350 had a negative one, while no CMV serostatus was recorded for the donor. Every donor gave a peripheral blood sample, and the peripheral blood mononuclear cells from that sample were used for TCR beta sequencing. Genomic DNA was extracted from the blood cell samples with the Qiagen DNeasy Blood Extraction Kit. The sequenced sample consisted of PBMCs. Recombination joined TRBV7-3 with TRBJ2-5; tentative D gene TRBD2, with 6 bases matching. This receptor was identified in a human donor in good health. Here is the DNA: TGTGCCAGCAGCCCGGGTCGGGGGGAGACCCAGTACTTC. This codes for CASSPGRGETQYF.